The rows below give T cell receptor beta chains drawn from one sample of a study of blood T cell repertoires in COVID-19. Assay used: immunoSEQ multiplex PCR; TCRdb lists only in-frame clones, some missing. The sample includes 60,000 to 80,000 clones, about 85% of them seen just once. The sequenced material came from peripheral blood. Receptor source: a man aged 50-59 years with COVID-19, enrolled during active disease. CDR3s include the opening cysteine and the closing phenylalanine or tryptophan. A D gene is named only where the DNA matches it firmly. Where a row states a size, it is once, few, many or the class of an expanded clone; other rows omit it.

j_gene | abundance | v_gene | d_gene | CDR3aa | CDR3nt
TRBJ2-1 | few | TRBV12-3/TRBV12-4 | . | CASSYENRVEQFF | TGTGCCAGCAGCTACGAAAACAGGGTTGAGCAGTTCTTC
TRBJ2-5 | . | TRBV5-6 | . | CASSFGPSQETQYF | TGTGCCAGCAGCTTTGGGCCGTCCCAAGAGACCCAGTACTTC
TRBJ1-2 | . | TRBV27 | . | CASSHPGYHGYTF | TGTGCCAGCAGCCACCCAGGGTACCATGGCTACACCTTC
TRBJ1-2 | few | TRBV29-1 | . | CSVETPTQRRPHGYTF | TGCAGCGTTGAAACCCCCACACAGCGGAGACCTCATGGCTACACCTTC
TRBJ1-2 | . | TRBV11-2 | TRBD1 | CASSSQGTGLSGYTF | TGTGCCAGCAGCTCCCAAGGGACAGGGTTATCTGGCTACACCTTC
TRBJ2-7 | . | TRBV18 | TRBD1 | CASSRDRVSYEQYF | TGTGCCAGCTCCCGGGACAGGGTGTCCTACGAGCAGTACTTC
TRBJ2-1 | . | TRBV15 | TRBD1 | CATSIHDRGRYNEQFF | TGTGCCACCAGCATTCACGACAGGGGACGATACAATGAGCAGTTCTTC
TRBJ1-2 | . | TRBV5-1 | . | CASKARGGGYGYTF | TGCGCCAGCAAAGCTAGGGGGGGTGGCTATGGCTACACCTTC
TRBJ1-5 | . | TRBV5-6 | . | CASSFHSGGLSNQPQHF | TGTGCCAGCAGCTTTCATTCCGGTGGGCTGAGCAATCAGCCCCAGCATTTT
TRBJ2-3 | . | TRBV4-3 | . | CASSVSHGEWEPYTQYF | TGCGCCAGCAGCGTTAGCCACGGCGAGTGGGAGCCTTATACGCAGTATTTT
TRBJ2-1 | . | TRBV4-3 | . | CASSLTGSEQFF | TGCGCCAGCAGCCTAACAGGGAGCGAACAGTTCTTC
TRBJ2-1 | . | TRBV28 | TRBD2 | CASSLAGAIDEQFF | TGTGCCAGCAGTCTAGCGGGAGCGATCGATGAGCAGTTCTTC
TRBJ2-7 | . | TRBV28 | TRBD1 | CASSVPGQGKEQYF | TGTGCCAGCTCTGTCCCGGGACAGGGGAAGGAGCAGTACTTC
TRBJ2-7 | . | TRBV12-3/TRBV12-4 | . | CASRRDKTYEQYF | TGTGCCAGCAGAAGGGACAAGACCTACGAGCAGTACTTC
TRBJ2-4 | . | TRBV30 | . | CAWSVWQNIQYF | TGTGCCTGGAGTGTCTGGCAAAACATTCAGTACTTC
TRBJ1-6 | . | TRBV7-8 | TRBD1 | CASSSDRTNSPLHF | TGTGCCAGCAGCTCGGACAGGACAAATTCACCCCTCCACTTT
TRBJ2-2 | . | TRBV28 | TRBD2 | CAASGRSRELFF | TGTGCCGCTAGCGGGAGGTCCCGGGAGCTGTTTTTT
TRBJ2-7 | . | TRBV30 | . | CAWSAGLTYEQYF | TGTGCCTGGTCCGCAGGGTTGACCTACGAGCAGTACTTC
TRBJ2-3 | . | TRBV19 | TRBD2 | CASSMGLAGGSDTQYF | TGTGCCAGTAGTATGGGACTAGCGGGAGGTTCAGATACGCAGTATTTT
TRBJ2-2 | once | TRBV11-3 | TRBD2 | CASGKGLPNTGELFF | TGTGCCAGCGGAAAGGGACTACCGAACACCGGGGAGCTGTTTTTT
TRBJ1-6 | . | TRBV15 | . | CATSERSYSPLHF | TGTGCCACCAGCGAGCGGAGTTATTCACCCCTCCACTTT
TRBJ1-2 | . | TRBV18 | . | CASSPQGYYGYTF | TGTGCCAGCTCACCGCAGGGGTACTATGGCTACACCTTC
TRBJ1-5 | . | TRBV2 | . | CASNYGQVKPQHF | TGTGCCAGCAACTACGGACAAGTAAAGCCCCAGCATTTT
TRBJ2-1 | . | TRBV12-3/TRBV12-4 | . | CASSLREYNEQFF | TGTGCCAGCAGTTTGCGGGAATACAATGAGCAGTTCTTC
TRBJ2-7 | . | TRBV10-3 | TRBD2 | CAISLGTNEIYEQYF | TGTGCCATCAGTTTAGGGACTAACGAAATCTACGAGCAGTACTTC
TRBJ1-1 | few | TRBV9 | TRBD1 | CASSVGQGVMNTEAFF | TGTGCCAGCAGCGTGGGACAGGGTGTGATGAACACTGAAGCTTTCTTT
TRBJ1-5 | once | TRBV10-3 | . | CAIRQDSNQPQHF | TGTGCCATCCGACAGGACAGCAATCAGCCCCAGCATTTT
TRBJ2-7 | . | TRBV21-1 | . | CASSKGDLQGRRYEQYF | TGTGCCAGCAGCAAAGGAGACCTACAGGGGAGAAGGTACGAGCAGTACTTC
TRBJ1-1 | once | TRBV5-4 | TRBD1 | CASSVRDRRMPFF | TGTGCCAGCAGCGTCCGGGACAGGCGTATGCCTTTCTTT
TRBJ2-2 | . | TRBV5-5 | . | CASSQKYQFGDSGELFF | TGTGCCAGCAGTCAAAAGTACCAGTTTGGAGATTCCGGGGAGCTGTTTTTT
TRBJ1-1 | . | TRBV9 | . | CASSVDRDTEAFF | TGTGCCAGCAGCGTAGATCGGGACACTGAAGCTTTCTTT
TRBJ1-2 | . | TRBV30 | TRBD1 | CAWSVLRGRGGYTF | TGTGCCTGGAGTGTCCTCAGGGGGCGCGGTGGCTACACCTTC
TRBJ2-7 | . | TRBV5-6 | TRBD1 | CASSRTGPYEQYF | TGTGCCAGCAGCCGGACAGGGCCCTACGAGCAGTACTTC
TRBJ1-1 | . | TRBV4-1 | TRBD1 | CASSHGTDTEAFF | TGCGCCAGCAGCCACGGGACAGACACTGAAGCTTTCTTT
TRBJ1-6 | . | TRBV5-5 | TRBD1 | CASSLYPQGSDSPLHF | TGTGCCAGCAGCCTGTACCCACAGGGGTCCGATTCACCCCTCCACTTT
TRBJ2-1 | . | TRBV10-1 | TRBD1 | CASSVDRVDEQFF | TGCGCCAGCAGTGTTGACAGGGTCGATGAGCAGTTCTTC
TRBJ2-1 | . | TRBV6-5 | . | CASSYSGPGNEQFF | TGTGCCAGCAGTTACTCGGGTCCAGGGAATGAGCAGTTCTTC
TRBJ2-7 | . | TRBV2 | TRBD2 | CASRRSLAGGTYEQYF | TGTGCCAGCAGGAGAAGCTTAGCGGGCGGCACCTACGAGCAGTACTTC
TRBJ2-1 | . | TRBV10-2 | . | CASSEGGNTYNEQFF | TGCGCCAGCAGTGAGGGCGGGAACACCTACAATGAGCAGTTCTTC
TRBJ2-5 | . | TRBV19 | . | CASSIIAPPLKETQYF | TGTGCCAGTAGTATAATCGCACCGCCACTAAAGGAGACCCAGTACTTC
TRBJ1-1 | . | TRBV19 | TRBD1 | CASSTRTGAGTEAFF | TGTGCCAGTAGTACCCGGACAGGGGCAGGGACTGAAGCTTTCTTT
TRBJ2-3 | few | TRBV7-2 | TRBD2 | CASSLEGRGRSKDTQYF | TGTGCCAGCAGCTTAGAGGGGCGCGGGAGAAGTAAAGATACGCAGTATTTT
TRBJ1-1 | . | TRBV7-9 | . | CASRHNPMNTEAFF | TGTGCCAGCAGACACAACCCCATGAACACTGAAGCTTTCTTT
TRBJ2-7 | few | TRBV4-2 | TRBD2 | CASGTPAGGPNEQYF | TGTGCCAGCGGGACCCCGGCGGGAGGGCCAAACGAGCAGTACTTC
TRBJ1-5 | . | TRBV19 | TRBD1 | CASSIAQGALVHF | TGTGCCAGTAGTATAGCCCAGGGGGCCCTTGTGCATTTT
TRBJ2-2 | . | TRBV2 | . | CASTERSNTGELFF | TGTGCCAGCACCGAACGGTCGAACACCGGGGAGCTGTTTTTT
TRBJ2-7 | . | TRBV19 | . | CASSWSADSYEQYF | TGTGCCAGTAGCTGGTCCGCAGATTCCTACGAGCAGTACTTC
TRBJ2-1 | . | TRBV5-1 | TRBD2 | CASSPIAGGYNEQFF | TGCGCCAGCAGCCCGATAGCGGGAGGCTACAATGAGCAGTTCTTC